This T cell receptor (beta chain) comes out of a study of T cells in Graves' hyperthyroidism and ophthalmopathy. Study-level background: Specimen type is peripheral blood, collected at initial diagnosis prior to any treatment. The study's findings and limits: Stable hyperthyroidism was separated from ophthalmopathy by a model based on 13 V-J features. Most expanded thyroid clonotypes above 0.001 also appeared in blood.

This clonotype has at least ten counts. Its antigen is still unknown. Germline-derived CDR1 and CDR2 are MDHEN and SYDVKM. Trimming pared 2 bases from V and 0 bases from J, leaving 17 bases between. This CDR3 has 17 residues. TCR beta CDR3 region amplification was performed from RNA transcripts. The primer set for the first-round RT-PCR of the TCR CDR3 was HTBI. TCRdb passed the multiplex PCR reads through MiXCR, listing each CDR3 protein once. The sample holds some 500,000 distinct CDR3 sequences, around 15% seen once. The rearrangement links TRBV28 to TRBJ2-7, with a tentative D call TRBD2 (7 bases). This sequence originates from a woman in her 30s with Graves' ophthalmopathy. The material sequenced was blood. This CDR3 is CASSLPRRGQSSYEQYF. CDR3 nucleotides: TGTGCCAGCAGTTTACCAAGGCGGGGGCAGAGCTCCTACGAGCAGTACTTC.